Below, 23 T cell receptor beta chains from the same sample are listed, as sequenced in a study of cytomegalovirus exposure and HLA in healthy donors. Primers included in the PCR were 60 Vbeta and 13 Jbeta primers. Here immunoSEQ multiplex PCR was the method, and the copy in TCRdb shows in-frame clones only, minus some. The repertoire holds over 100,000 clones, around 70% seen once, with around 4.8% in the top ten. Sequencing input: PBMCs. The origin of the receptors is a man aged 30-40 years in good health and CMV-seropositive.

The chain recombines TRBV30 with TRBJ2-7; no reliable D call. Looked up from germline, CDR1 is GTSNPN and CDR2 is SVGIG (reference sequence). The V gene lost 0 bases and the J gene lost 5 bases, with 5 bases spanning the gap. This CDR3 has 11 residues. DNA for the CDR3: TGTGCCTGGAGTGTTCTCCACGAGCAGTACTTC. Its translation: CAWSVLHEQYF.

The rearrangement joins TRBV19 to TRBJ1-1; tentative D call: TRBD1 (5 bases). CDR3 length: 12 amino acids. Germline V gene lookup returns CDR1 LNHDA and CDR2 SQIVND (reference sequence). Trimming removed 8 bases from V and 4 bases from J, with 11 bases in between. The CDR3 sequence is CASLTGGTEAFF. The CDR3 DNA sequence: TGTGCCAGTTTGACGGGGGGCACTGAAGCTTTCTTT.

This clone has only one observation. The chain employs TRBV6-1 and TRBJ1-2, with 9 nucleotides matching TRBD1. CDR1 and CDR2 from the germline V gene are MNHNS and SASEGT. The V segment lost 4 bases and the J segment 7 bases; nucleotides outside the gene matches: 10. CDR3 length equals 15 residues. In DNA form, the CDR3 reads TGTGCCAGCAGTGCTTGGACAGGGGAGGGGGCTGGCTACACCTTC. Its translation is CASSAWTGEGAGYTF.

This clone was detected a few times. This chain uses TRBV4-3 with TRBJ2-3; 11 nucleotides align to TRBD2. The CDR3 has 20 amino acids. Germline CDR1 reads LGHNA; CDR2 reads YSLEER. Germline trimming cut 4 bases from V and 4 bases from J; bases unmatched to any gene: 19. The CDR3 DNA reads TGCGCCAGCAGCCTAAGATCGGTAGCGGGGGGGCGAAGGAGCGCAGATACGCAGTATTTT. Encoded protein: CASSLRSVAGGRRSADTQYF.

This chain links TRBV28 with TRBJ2-2, with D maybe TRBD1 (6 bases). The germline V gene encodes CDR1 MDHEN and CDR2 SYDVKM. This CDR3 region has 15 residues. The V and J ends lost 5 bases and 7 bases respectively, with 17 bases between them. The CDR3 DNA reads as TGTGCCAGCAGTGATGGGCGGTTACAGGGCGGGGAGCTGTTTTTT. Translated: CASSDGRLQGGELFF.

J is TRBJ1-6 and V is TRBV28; D remains ambiguous. CDR3 size: 14 residues. Germline V gives CDR1 MDHEN, CDR2 SYDVKM. Trimming pared 4 bases from V and 14 bases from J, leaving 18 bases between. CDR3 nucleotides: TGTGCCAGCAGTTACACAGCCCTCACCATCACCCTCCACTTT. Protein: CASSYTALTITLHF.

This chain joins TRBV7-2 and TRBJ2-5; TRBD2 matches at 8 bases. There are 13 residues in the CDR3. V was clipped by 5 bases and J by 5 bases; unmatched bases: 4. CDR1 is SGHTA, CDR2 FQGNSA, per germline. The CDR3 loop reads CASSRGGVETQYF. The CDR3 coding sequence is TGTGCCAGCAGCCGGGGGGGCGTGGAGACCCAGTACTTC.

The CDR3 region is CASSQDFNGGTSGKNNEQFF. For the CDR3, the DNA is TGTGCCAGCAGCCAAGATTTTAACGGAGGGACTAGCGGGAAAAACAATGAGCAGTTCTTC. This chain joins TRBV4-2 and TRBJ2-1, with TRBD2 matching over 13 bases. The germline gives CDR1 LGHNA, CDR2 YNFKEQ. The CDR3 totals 20 residues. Germline trimming cut 0 bases from V and 5 bases from J; bases unmatched to any gene: 13.

V gene TRBV5-1 combines with J gene TRBJ2-5, with 7 bases fitting TRBD2. This CDR3 is built from 15 residues. J lost 0 bases, V lost 3 bases, and 5 bases had no gene match. From germline, CDR1 is SGHRS and CDR2 YFSETQ. The CDR3 reads CASSSPLADQETQYF. CDR3 bases: TGCGCCAGCAGCTCGCCGCTAGCGGACCAAGAGACCCAGTACTTC.

The rearrangement uses TRBV30 and TRBJ2-5; 11 bases agree with TRBD1. TRBJ2-7 explains the end of the DNA better; the J call may be wrong. The length of the CDR3 is 15 residues. Germline values: CDR1 GTSNPN, CDR2 SVGIG (reference sequence). The CDR3 nucleotides are TGTGCCTGGAGTCCAGGACAGGGGGCTTTGGACGAGCAGTACTTC. It yields the protein CAWSPGQGALDEQYF.

The chain combines TRBV7-9 with TRBJ2-7, with a tentative D call TRBD2 (5 bases). The CDR3 is made up of 15 amino acids. V was cut by 2 bases and J by 6 bases, with 17 bases left in between. Germline CDR1 SEHNR, CDR2 FQNEAQ (reference sequence). CDR3 DNA: TGTGCCAGCAGCTTAAACCGACCGGGAAGGACCGAGCAGTACTTC. This gives the protein CASSLNRPGRTEQYF.

The sample holds a few counts of this clone. This chain joins TRBV29-1 and TRBJ1-2; 12 nucleotides line up with TRBD1. The CDR3 spans 15 residues. The V gene end was trimmed by 6 bases and the J gene end by 8 bases; junction bases not matched to a gene: 13. Germline loops: CDR1 SQVTM, CDR2 ANQGSEA. CDR3: CSVPGWDRGLGGYTF. CDR3 coding DNA: TGCAGCGTCCCCGGATGGGACAGGGGGCTTGGAGGCTACACCTTC.

The V gene is TRBV15, the J gene TRBJ1-2; TRBD1 agrees at 9 bases. The CDR3 is 15 amino acids. Germline V gene data show CDR1 as LNHNV and CDR2 as YYDKDF (reference sequence). J lost 6 bases, V lost 0 bases, and 5 bases had no gene match. The CDR3 spells CATSRDVRQGDGYTF. DNA for the CDR3: TGTGCCACCAGCAGAGATGTTCGACAGGGGGATGGCTACACCTTC.

This chain connects TRBV6-5 to TRBJ2-7; 7 bases are a match to TRBD1. CDR3 length: 13 residues. Unmatched junction bases numbered 4, after V lost 5 bases and J lost 3 bases. CDR1 and CDR2 (germline): MNHEY, SVGAGI. The CDR3: CASSMGQYYEQYF. In nucleotides, the CDR3 is TGTGCCAGCAGTATGGGACAGTACTACGAGCAGTACTTC.

Concerning this clone itself: This sample also contains other DNA sequences that code for the same CDR3. The chain is built from TRBV5-1 and TRBJ2-5; TRBD2 agrees at 7 bases. Looked up from germline, CDR1 is SGHRS and CDR2 is YFSETQ. This CDR3 has 13 residues. V lost 5 bases, J lost 4 bases, and 5 bases stayed unmatched. The CDR3 reads CASSLTSPETQYF. The DNA for the CDR3 is TGCGCCAGCAGTCTGACTAGCCCAGAGACCCAGTACTTC. The full variable domain, rest sourced from reference TRBV5-1 and TRBJ2-5, is KAGVTQTPRYLIKTRGQQVTLSCSPISGHRSVSWYQQTPGQGLQFLFEYFSETQRNKGNFPGRFSGRQFSNSRSEMNVSTLELGDSALYLCASSLTSPETQYFGPGTRLLVL.

The chain recombines TRBV5-1 with TRBJ1-1; 7 nucleotides match TRBD1. The CDR3 covers 15 residues. The germline V gene encodes CDR1 SGHRS and CDR2 YFSETQ. J lost 0 bases, V lost 1 base, and 3 bases had no gene match. The CDR3 coding sequence is TGCGCCAGCAGCTTGCAGGGGGGAATGAACACTGAAGCTTTCTTT. It is translated as CASSLQGGMNTEAFF.

With respect to this clone: This specimen includes other DNA sequences encoding the same CDR3. The V call is TRBV4-1, the J call TRBJ2-5; D is ambiguous. The CDR3 is made up of 13 amino acids. Deletions cut 3 bases from V and 5 bases from J, with 10 bases between. Germline V gene lookup returns CDR1 MGHRA and CDR2 YSYEKL. In DNA form, the CDR3 reads TGCGCCAGCAGCCAGTGGAGAGGCGAGACCCAGTACTTC. It yields the protein CASSQWRGETQYF.

This chain joins TRBV5-1 and TRBJ2-7; 9 nucleotides align to TRBD1. Germline trimming cut 4 bases from V and 6 bases from J; bases unmatched to any gene: 8. This CDR3 has 14 amino acids. Germline CDR1 and CDR2: SGHRS and YFSETQ. The CDR3 sequence: CASSSGTGFAEQYF. The CDR3, as DNA: TGCGCCAGCAGCAGCGGGACAGGGTTTGCCGAGCAGTACTTC. Combining the CDR3 with reference TRBV5-1 and TRBJ2-7 gives the whole variable domain KAGVTQTPRYLIKTRGQQVTLSCSPISGHRSVSWYQQTPGQGLQFLFEYFSETQRNKGNFPGRFSGRQFSNSRSEMNVSTLELGDSALYLCASSSGTGFAEQYFGPGTRLTVT.

The V gene is TRBV6-6, the J gene TRBJ2-7; tentatively, D is TRBD2 (5 bases). With 4 bases removed from V and 3 bases from J, the gap between germline ends came to 10 bases. This CDR3 has 13 amino acids. Germline assignment: CDR1 MNHNY and CDR2 SVGAGI (reference sequence). The CDR3 region has the DNA TGTGCCAGCAGTTTCCTAGCCTACTACGAGCAGTACTTC. Translation gives CASSFLAYYEQYF.

The chain combines TRBV18 with TRBJ2-7; the match to TRBD1 covers 10 bases. The germline V gene has CDR1 KGHSH and CDR2 LQKENI. The CDR3 is made up of 15 amino acids. The ends lost 0 bases at V and 4 bases at J; junction bases unmatched: 3. The CDR3 DNA reads TGTGCCAGCTCACCACCGGGACAGGGGAATTACGAGCAGTACTTC. It yields the protein CASSPPGQGNYEQYF. The complete variable domain, with remaining parts taken from reference TRBV18 and TRBJ2-7, reads NAGVMQNPRHLVRRRGQEARLRCSPMKGHSHVYWYRQLPEEGLKFMVYLQKENIIDESGMPKERFSAEFPKEGPSILRIQQVVRGDSAAYFCASSPPGQGNYEQYFGPGTRLTVT.

The gene calls are TRBV28 and TRBJ1-3; no definite D call. Germline assignment: CDR1 MDHEN and CDR2 SYDVKM. The CDR3 sequence is 13 residues long. V was trimmed by 6 bases and J by 4 bases, leaving 10 bases between them. As DNA, the CDR3 is TGTGCCAGCAGCTCACCGGGGGGAAACACCATATATTTT. Its translation: CASSSPGGNTIYF.

The rearrangement uses TRBV5-1 and TRBJ2-5; TRBD1 matches at 10 bases. CDR1 is SGHRS, CDR2 YFSETQ, per germline. V shed 7 bases, J shed 5 bases, and the junction held 2 bases outside the gene matches. The CDR3 is made up of 12 amino acids. The CDR3 coding sequence is TGCGCCAGCGGGGACAGGGGTGAGACCCAGTACTTC. Translation gives CASGDRGETQYF.

The chain has TRBV2 and TRBJ1-5; possible D gene TRBD1, 6 bases. Germline lookup yields CDR1 SNHLY and CDR2 FYNNEI. The V gene lost 7 bases and the J gene lost 3 bases, with 10 bases spanning the gap. This CDR3 spans 13 amino acids. CDR3 in DNA: TGTGCCAGCACTTGGGGGCCCAATCAGCCCCAGCATTTT. Translated, it gives CASTWGPNQPQHF.